Listed below are T cell receptor beta chains from one sample, sequenced in a study of OX40 agonist ivuxolimab in advanced cancers. Method: immunoSEQ multiplex PCR; TCRdb's copy keeps in-frame clones and lacks some. The repertoire has approximately 15,000 clones, 82% of them found once; the top ten carry about 41%. The sample consisted of CD4+ or CD8+ T cells sorted from blood, taken in a trial of the OX40 agonist ivuxolimab. The receptors originated from an adult with an advanced solid tumor such as melanoma, head and neck, liver or kidney cancer. Both conserved end residues are part of each CDR3.

v_call	cdr3_aa
TRBV27	CASSPGLQETQYF
TRBV19	CASKDREGVHGYTF
TRBV28	CASSLGVVRGLTREGTDTQYF
TRBV6-1	CASKGLNSNQPQHF
TRBV6-5	CASSYPLEQFF
TRBV5-6	CASSLGSTGRLNTEAFF
TRBV19	CASSIMGTSGHSYNEQFF
TRBV29-1	CSARDSYGYTF
TRBV6-1	CASSELRTGVTDTQYF
TRBV7-9	CASAQATRETQYF
TRBV11-2	CASSFSRGLNSPLHF
TRBV6-5	CASSSLQREDADTQYF
TRBV27	CASSPGTSGTYEQYF
TRBV6-6	CASSDSYEQYF
TRBV11-2	CASSLFSQETQYF
TRBV27	CASSQTTRNTQYF
TRBV15	CATTVNTEAFF